This T cell receptor (beta chain) was sequenced in a study of T cell repertoires in aging, cancer and after chemotherapy. Overall study context: Clear clonal overlap appeared across healthy donor samples taken over several months to years. Study outcomes and limitations: Across the chemotherapy interval, each cancer cohort showed higher median generation probability, suggesting thymic rebound. In cancer patients, declining TCR diversity with age involved lost richness and lost evenness.

TRB rearrangements spanning V, D and J were amplified using mixed TRB-A/B primers. TCRdb reprocessed the multiplex PCR reads via MiXCR and lists one record per CDR3 protein. The repertoire holds approximately 6,100 distinct CDR3 sequences, with under 45% as singletons. TCR beta rearrangements were amplified from peripheral blood genomic DNA. A note on this clonotype: As yet, its antigen is unknown.

CDR3 length: 15 amino acids. CDR1 and CDR2 (germline): GTSNPN, SVGIG (reference sequence). V gave up 3 bases and J gave up 6 bases; unmatched junction bases: 11. This TCR came from a human donor in good health. J is TRBJ2-3 and V is TRBV30, with TRBD2 matching 8 bases. Source material: blood. For the CDR3, the DNA is TGTGCCTGGAGAAAGGGTTATCGGGGGGGTGATACGCAGTATTTT. This sequence encodes CAWRKGYRGGDTQYF. Based on the CDR3 plus reference TRBV30 and TRBJ2-3, the full variable domain is SQTIHQWPATLVQPVGSPLSLECTVEGTSNPNLYWYRQAAGRGLQLLFYSVGIGQISSEVPQNLSASRPQDRQFILSSKKLLLSDSGFYLCAWRKGYRGGDTQYFGPGTRLTVL.